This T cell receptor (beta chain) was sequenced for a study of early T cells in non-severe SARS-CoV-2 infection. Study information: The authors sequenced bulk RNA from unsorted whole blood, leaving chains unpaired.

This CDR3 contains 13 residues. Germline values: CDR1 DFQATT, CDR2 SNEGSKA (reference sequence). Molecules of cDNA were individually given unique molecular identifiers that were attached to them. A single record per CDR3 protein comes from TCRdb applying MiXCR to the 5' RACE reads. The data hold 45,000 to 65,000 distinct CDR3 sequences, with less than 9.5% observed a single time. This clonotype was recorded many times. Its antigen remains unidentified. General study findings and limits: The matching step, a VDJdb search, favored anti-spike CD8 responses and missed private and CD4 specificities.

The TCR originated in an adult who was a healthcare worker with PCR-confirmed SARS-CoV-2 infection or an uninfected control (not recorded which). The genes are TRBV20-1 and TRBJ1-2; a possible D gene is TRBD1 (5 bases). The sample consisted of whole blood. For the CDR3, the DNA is TGCAGAGGCTTTCAGGACACCGATTATGGCTACACCTTC. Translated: CRGFQDTDYGYTF.